This T cell receptor beta chain was profiled in a study of monozygotic twins with inflammatory bowel disease (dated 2019 in TCRdb). Regarding the research as a whole: The complete study included about 30 monozygotic twin pairs: 19 IBD-discordant Danish pairs and nine German pairs, of which four were IBD-concordant and five were IBD-discordant. Each individual had, on average, about 151 000 unique TCRalpha sequences and 181 000 unique TCRbeta sequences available for analysis. Within discordant pairs, disease-associated traits were sought mainly by comparing IBD patients with their genetically identical healthy co-twins. The full study reports these points: Because patients received different immunosuppressive treatments, the repertoires may have picked up extra background noise and variability between individuals. No single strong signal or clonotype linked to IBD turned up in the results, so the idea that one exists was not supported. Different T cell subtypes could not be distinguished in the analysis. No difference in repertoire similarity was observed between concordant and discordant twins, possibly owing to limited statistical power. Fewer clonotypes were shared with other individuals by IBD patients than by healthy twins, most markedly in patients showing signs of disease activity. TCRbeta repertoire diversity, by inverse Simpson index, was decreased in IBD patients compared with their healthy co-twins.

Libraries were made using 5' RACE. For each TCR library, approximately 3,700 ng of total RNA was used. For each sample, cDNA synthesis was carried out in eight separate reactions using SMARTScribe reverse transcriptase. During cDNA synthesis, unique molecular identifiers containing a 6-nucleotide sample barcode were introduced by template switching. TCRalpha and TCRbeta cDNA was amplified in two nested PCRs of about 17 and 10 cycles, and bead purification was carried out after each PCR. Before amplification, cDNA was treated with uracil DNA-glycosylase and purified using the QIAquick PCR purification kit. The second PCR added Illumina TruSeq-compatible adapters along with sample-specific barcodes. TapeStation and Qubit were used to check library quality and concentration, and roughly 4.8 ng of each library went into the pool. Pooled libraries were sequenced on an Illumina HiSeq2500 single-index Rapid Run with 2 x 100 bp reads and custom sequencing primers. In the source study's methods: UMI-based consensus assembly with MiGEC version 1.2.6 was used to correct PCR and sequencing errors. MiXCR version 2.1.1 handled V(D)J alignment, clonotype assembly and CDR3 extraction. To normalise gene usage, clonotype sharing and MAIT/NKT TCR abundance, the top 1000, 10 000 and 20 000 clonotypes in each sample were analysed. Diversity was computed as the inverse Simpson index with the vegan R package after downsampling to 27 000 UMIs. Paired Mann-Whitney U tests were applied to discordant twin pairs, and Benjamini-Hochberg correction was used for multiple testing. TCRdb reprocessed the public reads and reports one entry per CDR3 protein sequence, without DNA. TCRdb, rather than the study authors, made the V and J calls. The data table for this sample lists about 99,000 distinct CDR3 sequences. Approximately 2% of the sample is taken by the ten largest.

From each donor, an approximately 2.7 ml peripheral blood sample was collected into PAXgene tubes and kept at -80 degrees C. Total RNA was isolated from whole blood with the PAXgene blood miRNA kit on an automated QIAcube, without T cell sorting. Peripheral blood from monozygotic twin pairs who were concordant or discordant for inflammatory bowel disease underwent deep TCRalpha and TCRbeta repertoire profiling using unique molecular barcoding. For every twin pair, smoking habits were documented, and each individual was categorised as a current, former or never smoker. On this clonotype: Its cognate antigen has yet to be identified.

The TCR originated in a human donor with ulcerative colitis or Crohn's disease, or a healthy co-twin of an affected twin (not recorded which). Material: blood.

CDR3 sequence: CASSPERKQGRYF. The chain couples TRBV14 to TRBJ2-5; TCRdb gives TRBD1 as the D gene, but with no DNA this cannot be confirmed. From cysteine to phenylalanine, the CDR3 is 13 amino acids long. The record lacks a DNA sequence. CDR1 and CDR2 are read off the germline V gene as SGHDN and FVKESK.